This section outlines one T cell receptor (beta chain) sequence together with its context. TCRdb independently ran MiXCR on the RT-PCR reads; one entry per CDR3 protein. The sample has about 540,000 distinct CDR3 sequences, 20% to 25% seen once; the top ten hold 2.5% to 3.5%. This sample stems from a study of response to subunit inactivated influenza vaccine. The same sample was also used in a study of T cells expressing NK-cell markers. That paper notes: The authors made TCR beta cDNA libraries by 5'RACE template switching. This switching added a universal primer site and UMIs. Source material for TCR beta repertoires consisted of sorted CD3+CD56+NKG2C+, CD3+CD56+NKG2C- and CD3+CD56-NKG2C+ T cells. Sorting of alpha-beta TCR T cells alone was achieved in several experiments with an anti-gamma-delta TCR antibody. The same clonotypes also predominated in the CD3+CD56-NKG2C+ fraction of a few donors.

The sequencing here drew on CD4+ T cells sorted from PBMCs, taken approximately 13 days after vaccination. This TCR derives from a man aged 50 to 59 who received an inactivated influenza vaccine.

CDR3 sequence (DNA): TGTGCCAGCAGTTACGGTCGGACAAACAATGAGCAGTTCTTC. Its protein is CASSYGRTNNEQFF. This sequence joins TRBV6-2 or TRBV6-3 and TRBJ2-1; TRBD1 is a possible D gene (5 bases). The CDR3 has 14 amino acids. V was shortened by 2 bases and J by 5 bases, with 10 bases between the two germline ends. Germline V gene data show CDR1 as MNHEY and CDR2 as SVGEGT.